This record covers a single T cell receptor (beta chain). V was trimmed by 1 base and J by 5 bases, leaving 14 bases between them. The CDR3 has 15 amino acids. The germline CDR1 and CDR2 sequences are LNHNV and YYDKDF (reference sequence). This sample stems from a study of blood T cell repertoires in COVID-19. Study-wide background: From the United States, Italy and Spain came samples of acute and convalescent COVID-19. Nucleic acid was either cDNA or gDNA, and it came from T cells, B-cell-depleted T cells, or PBMCs.

Participants were aged roughly 18 to 90 years, lived in under 25 US areas, and enrolled virtually. Clinical histories supplied by participants themselves formed the basis of cohort assignment. TCRdb's copy holds only in-frame clones and misses some; the assay was immunoSEQ multiplex PCR. The table includes hundreds of thousands of clones, 70% to 90% detected once. Sequencing input: PBMCs or T cells enriched from blood (not recorded which). The receptor comes from a woman between 50 and 59 years old who had recovered from COVID-19. This chain links TRBV15 with TRBJ1-1; D uncertain. The CDR3: CATSRVAGLWTEAFF. DNA of the CDR3: TGTGCCACCAGCAGAGTTGCGGGGTTGTGGACTGAAGCTTTCTTT. The full variable domain, rest sourced from reference TRBV15 and TRBJ1-1, is DAMVIQNPRYQVTQFGKPVTLSCSQTLNHNVMYWYQQKSSQAPKLLFHYYDKDFNNEADTPDNFQSRRPNTSFCFLDIRSPGLGDTAMYLCATSRVAGLWTEAFFGQGTRLTVV.